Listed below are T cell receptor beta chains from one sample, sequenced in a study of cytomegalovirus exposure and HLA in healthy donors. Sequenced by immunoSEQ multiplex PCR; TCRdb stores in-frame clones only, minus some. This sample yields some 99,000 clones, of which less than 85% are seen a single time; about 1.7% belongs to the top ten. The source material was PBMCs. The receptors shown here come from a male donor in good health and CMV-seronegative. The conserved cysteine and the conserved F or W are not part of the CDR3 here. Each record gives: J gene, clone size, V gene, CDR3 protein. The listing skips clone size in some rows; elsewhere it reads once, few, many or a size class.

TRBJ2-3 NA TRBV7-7 ASRMAGEDTQY
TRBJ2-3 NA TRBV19 ASRTGPRTDTQY
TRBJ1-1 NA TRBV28 ASSFGSLNTEAF
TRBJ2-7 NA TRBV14 ASSPGQGAPTYEQY
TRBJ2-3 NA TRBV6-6 ASSVQGSIHPDTQY
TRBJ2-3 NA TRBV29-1 SVTGPSTDTQY
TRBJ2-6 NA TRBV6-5 ASRATSGANVLT
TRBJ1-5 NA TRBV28 ASSPYRERGSNQPQH
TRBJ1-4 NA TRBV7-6 ASSLEWGRGEKLF
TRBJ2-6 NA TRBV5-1 ASSRGRVESGANVLT
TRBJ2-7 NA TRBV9 ASSVDWTSGRDEQY
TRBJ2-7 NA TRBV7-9 ASSYSIGGRSSYEQY
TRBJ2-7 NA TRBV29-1 SVEREMAHEQY
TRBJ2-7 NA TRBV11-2 ASSLVQGYEQY
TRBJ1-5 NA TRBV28 ASSLARRGLDQPQH
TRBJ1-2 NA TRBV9 ASSVDASLAGVNYGYT
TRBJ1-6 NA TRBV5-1 ASSLYGDSNSPLH
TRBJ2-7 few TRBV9 ASSVAPLDEQY
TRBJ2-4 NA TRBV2 ASRTGVTKNIQY
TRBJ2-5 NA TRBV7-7 ASSLGTGPGETQY
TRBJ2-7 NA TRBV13 ASSLVGALPNEQY
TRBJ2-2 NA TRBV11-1 ASSLAQGLDGLF
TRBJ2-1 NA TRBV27 ASSLAGVSYNEQF
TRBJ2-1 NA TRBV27 ASSLSRGHEQF
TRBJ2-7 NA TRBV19 ASSIDGQEALNEQY
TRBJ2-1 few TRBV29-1 SVGLGNEQF
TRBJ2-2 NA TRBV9 ASSETDKNTGELF
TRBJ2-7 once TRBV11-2 ASTSGTYIPHEQY
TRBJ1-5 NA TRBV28 ASSLAGQGFQPQH
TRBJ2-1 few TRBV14 ASSQVFQGRNEQF
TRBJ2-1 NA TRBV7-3 ASSLKGQAGGFNEQF
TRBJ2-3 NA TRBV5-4 ASSYRGVDTQY
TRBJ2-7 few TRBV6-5 ASSDPQGYEREQY
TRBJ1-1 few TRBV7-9 ASSPKGQDRGLVTEAF
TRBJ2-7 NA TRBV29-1 SAGVGGDTYEQY
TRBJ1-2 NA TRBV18 ASSPQGTVNGYT
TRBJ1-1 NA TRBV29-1 SVEVQGPMNTEAF
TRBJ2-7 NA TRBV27 ASSSPDRGHYEQY
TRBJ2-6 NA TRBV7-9 ASRGRGSLGKKTNVLT
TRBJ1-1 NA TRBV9 ASSALTGRYTEAF
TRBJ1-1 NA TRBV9 ASSILDRGGTEAF
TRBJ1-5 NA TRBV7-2 ASSLDGNQPQH
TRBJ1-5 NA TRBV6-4 ASSWMGRGNQPQH
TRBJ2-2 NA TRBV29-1 SVAGTGSGGELF
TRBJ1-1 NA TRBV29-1 SVEGRGANTEAF
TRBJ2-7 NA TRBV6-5 ASIRQGANEQY
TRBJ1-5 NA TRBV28 ASRWTGLNQPQH